These 4 T cell receptor beta chains were sequenced from one sample in a study of regulatory T cells in long-lasting Graves disease. Assembly of TCR beta libraries relied on iRepertoire HTBI primers together with Arm-PCR of CDR3 regions. MiXCR was run by TCRdb on the multiplex PCR reads, yielding one entry per CDR3 protein. Among about 290,000 distinct CDR3 sequences, under 25% were seen once, and the ten largest hold about 61%. Time point: persistent/refractory GD, antithyroid drugs over 5 years with positive TRAb. The TCR library was made from RNA extracted from PBMCs. Sequenced here: peripheral blood mononuclear cells (PBMCs), sampled when the disease was refractory, from a patient treated with antithyroid drugs. These receptors were taken from a female donor with Graves disease.

The V and J genes are TRBV20-1 and TRBJ1-6, with D possibly matching TRBD1 (5 bases). This CDR3 is built from 11 residues. CDR1 is DFQATT and CDR2 is SNEGSKA in the germline V gene (reference sequence). The CDR3 reads CSAGLNSPLHF. CDR3 nucleotide sequence: TGCAGCGCGGGGCTAAATTCACCCCTCCACTTT.

Details on this clonotype: Compared with germline, one end of the junction differs, possibly owing to a read error. The rearrangement joins TRBV5-1 to TRBJ1-1; a possible D gene is TRBD1 (5 bases). Germline loops: CDR1 SGHRS, CDR2 YFSETQ. The CDR3 is 15 amino acids. The DNA of the CDR3 is TGCGCCAGCAGCTTGTATGACAGAAGGAACACTGAAACTTTCTTT. Its translation: CASSLYDRRNTETFF.

For this clonotype: A much bigger clone sits one base away, suggesting this may be a read error. This chain links TRBV12-3 or TRBV12-4 with TRBJ1-1; D is possibly TRBD1 (6 bases). V gave up 6 bases and J gave up 5 bases, with 22 bases separating them. The CDR3 is 16 residues long. This CDR3 reads CASSSFGGAVFTEAFF. DNA for the CDR3: TGTGCCAGCAGCTCCTTCGGGGGCGCAGTTTTTACTGAAGCTTTCTTT.

This clonotype was observed a handful of times. The V gene is TRBV20-1, the J gene TRBJ2-7; D may correspond to TRBD1 or TRBD2 (5 bases each). The CDR3 totals 15 residues. Trimming took off 0 bases at V and 5 bases at J, with 17 bases between the two ends. CDR1 and CDR2 (germline): DFQATT, SNEGSKA (reference sequence). CDR3 amino acids: CSARDPYGGVDEQYF. The CDR3 region has the DNA TGCAGTGCTAGAGATCCCTATGGGGGAGTCGACGAGCAGTACTTC.